A single sample is the source of the 2 T cell receptor beta chains below, sequenced in a study of cytomegalovirus exposure and HLA in healthy donors. Researchers ran the PCR with 60 Vbeta and 13 Jbeta primers. This table comes from immunoSEQ multiplex PCR, and its TCRdb copy is limited to in-frame clones, with some not included. Seen here are 300,000 or so clones, roughly 81% observed once, and the top ten hold 1.5% to 2%. The sequenced material came from PBMCs. The source of these receptors is a woman aged 40 to 50 in good health and CMV-seropositive.

The rearrangement links TRBV10-3 to TRBJ2-5; 8 nucleotides align to TRBD2. This CDR3 comprises 14 residues. V shed 7 bases, J shed 1 base, and the junction held 5 bases outside the gene matches. Germline V CDR1 and CDR2: ENHRY, SYGVKD. The CDR3 here is CAINLAGPQETQYF. The CDR3 bases are TGTGCCATCAATCTAGCGGGCCCCCAAGAGACCCAGTACTTC.

The gene calls are TRBV21-1 and TRBJ2-7; the table's TRBD2 call for D was not verified on the DNA. TRBV21-1 is a pseudogene locus. CDR3 length equals 9 residues. The CDR3 sequence is CAGRYEQYF. In DNA, the CDR3 is TGTGCCGGGAGGTACGAGCAGTACTTC.